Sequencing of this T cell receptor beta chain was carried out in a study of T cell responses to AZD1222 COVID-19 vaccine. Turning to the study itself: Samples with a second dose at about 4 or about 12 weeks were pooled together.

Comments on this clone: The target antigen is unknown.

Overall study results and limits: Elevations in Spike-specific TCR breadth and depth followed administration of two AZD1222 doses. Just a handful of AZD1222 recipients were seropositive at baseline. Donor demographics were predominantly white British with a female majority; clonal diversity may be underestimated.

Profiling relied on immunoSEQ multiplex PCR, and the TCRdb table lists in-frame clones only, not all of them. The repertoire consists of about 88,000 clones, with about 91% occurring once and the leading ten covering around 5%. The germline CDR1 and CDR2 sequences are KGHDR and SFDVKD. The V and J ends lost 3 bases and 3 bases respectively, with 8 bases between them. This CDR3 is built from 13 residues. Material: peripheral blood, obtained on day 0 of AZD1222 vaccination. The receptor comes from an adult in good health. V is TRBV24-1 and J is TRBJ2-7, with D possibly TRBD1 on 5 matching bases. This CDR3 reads CATSDDQGYEQYF. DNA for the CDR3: TGTGCCACCAGTGATGACCAGGGCTACGAGCAGTACTTC.